These 12 T cell receptor beta chains were all obtained from the same sample, sequenced in a study of identical twins. MiXCR was run by TCRdb on the 5' RACE reads, yielding one entry per CDR3 protein. This sample has fewer than 250,000 distinct CDR3 sequences, with approximately 7.3% found just once. The data were also submitted as part of a second study, on yellow fever vaccine responses in identical twins.

The sequenced sample was CD8+ T cells sorted from blood. The receptors were sampled from a woman in her late teens or twenties in good health.

The chain carries TRBV28 and TRBJ2-1; D perhaps matches TRBD2 (6 bases). CDR1 MDHEN and CDR2 SYDVKM come from the germline V gene. This CDR3 has 15 amino acids. V lost 2 bases to trimming and J lost 5 bases, with 13 bases between them. This CDR3 reads CASSLTGEANNEQFF. The CDR3 DNA reads TGTGCCAGCAGTTTAACGGGGGAGGCGAACAATGAGCAGTTCTTC. Full variable domain (remainder filled in from reference TRBV28 and TRBJ2-1): DVKVTQSSRYLVKRTGEKVFLECVQDMDHENMFWYRQDPGLGLRLIYFSYDVKMKEKGDIPEGYSVSREKKERFSLILESASTNQTSMYLCASSLTGEANNEQFFGPGTRLTVL.

This clonotype was counted between two and nine times. This rearrangement joins TRBV6-2 or TRBV6-3 to TRBJ1-2; D is unclear. The germline CDR1 and CDR2 sequences are MNHEY and SVGEGT. Trimming pared 0 bases from V and 4 bases from J, leaving 6 bases between. The CDR3 has 13 residues. In nucleotides, the CDR3 is TGTGCCAGCAGTTACTCGGGAACCTATGGCTACACCTTC. It yields the protein CASSYSGTYGYTF.

The genes are TRBV5-8 and TRBJ1-2; tentatively, D is TRBD1 (6 bases). This CDR3 contains 17 residues. Trimming removed 5 bases at V and 5 bases at J, with 25 bases between. The germline gives CDR1 SGHTS, CDR2 YDEGEE. The DNA of the CDR3 is TGTGCCAGCAGTCCGAGGGACACCGGCTATCAGACGTATGGCTACACCTTC. Translating gives CASSPRDTGYQTYGYTF.

In this sample, this clonotype turned up a few times. The CDR3 DNA sequence: TGTGCCACCGAGGGGCCTGGACAGGTGATTGGCCAGTTCTTC. This translates into CATEGPGQVIGQFF. The chain recombines TRBV15 with TRBJ2-1, with 7 nucleotides matching TRBD1. Germline lookup yields CDR1 LNHNV and CDR2 YYDKDF (reference sequence). Trimming removed 8 bases from V and 13 bases from J; junction bases left unmatched: 17. The CDR3 length is 14 residues.

This chain uses TRBV24-1 with TRBJ2-7; D is perhaps TRBD1 (6 bases). The V gene's germline CDR1 is KGHDR and CDR2 SFDVKD. Trimming stripped 3 bases from V and 3 bases from J, with 14 bases between. The CDR3 loop spans 15 amino acids. The DNA for the CDR3 is TGTGCCACCAGTGATCCATATGCGGACAGCTACGAGCAGTACTTC. Translation: CATSDPYADSYEQYF.

V usage is TRBV11-3 and J usage is TRBJ2-2; D is unclear. Germline V lookup: CDR1 SGHNT, CDR2 YENEEA. This CDR3 comprises 15 residues. Trimming removed 1 base from V and 3 bases from J, with 9 bases in between. The CDR3 loop is CASSLVITHTGELFF. The CDR3 DNA sequence: TGTGCCAGCAGCTTAGTAATAACCCACACCGGGGAGCTGTTTTTT. The full variable domain, rest sourced from reference TRBV11-3 and TRBJ2-2, is EAGVVQSPRYKIIEKKQPVAFWCNPISGHNTLYWYLQNLGQGPELLIRYENEEAVDDSQLPKDRFSAERLKGVDSTLKIQPAELGDSAVYLCASSLVITHTGELFFGEGSRLTVL.

The genes are TRBV10-3 and TRBJ2-1; D is unclear. This CDR3 is 15 amino acids long. The germline CDR1 and CDR2 sequences are ENHRY and SYGVKD. V shed 2 bases and J shed 5 bases, with 13 bases lying between them. The CDR3 is CAISEKSELNNEQFF. The CDR3, as DNA: TGTGCCATCAGTGAGAAGAGCGAGTTAAACAATGAGCAGTTCTTC.

This clonotype was picked up many times. The J gene is TRBJ2-1, the V gene TRBV24-1, with D possibly being TRBD1 or TRBD2 (5 bases each). V dropped 6 bases and J dropped 0 bases, with 14 bases sitting between them. Germline assignment: CDR1 KGHDR and CDR2 SFDVKD. This CDR3 comprises 16 residues. The CDR3 coding sequence is TGTGCCACCAGTCTGACAGCGGCTAGCTCCTACAATGAGCAGTTCTTC. It translates to CATSLTAASSYNEQFF.

With respect to this clonotype: Its ends do not fully match the called genes, so a read error is possible. CDR3 in amino acids: CASSESLAGIQETQCF. As DNA, the CDR3 is TGTGCCAGCAGTGAATCTCTAGCGGGGATTCAAGAGACCCAGTGCTTC. The chain employs TRBV2 and TRBJ2-5; 9 bases agree with TRBD2. The CDR3 sequence is 16 residues long. Germline CDR1 reads SNHLY; CDR2 reads FYNNEI.

Comment on this clonotype: Its ends do not fully match the called genes, so a read error is possible. V usage is TRBV3-1 and J usage is TRBJ2-1, with D possibly being TRBD1 or TRBD2 (6 bases each). The CDR3 extends over 15 amino acids. Per the germline V gene, CDR1 is LGHDT and CDR2 is YNNKEL (reference sequence). CDR3 DNA sequence: TGTGCCACCAGCCAAGGGGGGAGCTCCTACAATGAGCAGTTCTTC. It specifies CATSQGGSSYNEQFF.

This clonotype was observed at least ten times. The chain recombines TRBV15 with TRBJ1-1, with no clear D. The CDR3 consists of 11 residues. V dropped 3 bases and J dropped 5 bases, with 4 bases sitting between them. Germline V gene sequence: CDR1 LNHNV, CDR2 YYDKDF (reference sequence). CDR3 amino acids: CATSRGTEAFF. Written as DNA, the CDR3 is TGTGCCACCAGCAGGGGAACTGAAGCTTTCTTT. The full variable domain, rest sourced from reference TRBV15 and TRBJ1-1, is DAMVIQNPRYQVTQFGKPVTLSCSQTLNHNVMYWYQQKSSQAPKLLFHYYDKDFNNEADTPDNFQSRRPNTSFCFLDIRSPGLGDTAMYLCATSRGTEAFFGQGTRLTVV.

This clonotype came up a few times. V is TRBV24-1 and J is TRBJ1-1; no clear D gene. In germline, CDR1 is KGHDR, CDR2 SFDVKD. V lost 10 bases and J lost 6, with 5 bases in between. This CDR3 comprises 9 residues. The CDR3 loop reads CATLPEAFF. The DNA for the CDR3 is TGTGCCACGTTGCCTGAAGCTTTCTTT.